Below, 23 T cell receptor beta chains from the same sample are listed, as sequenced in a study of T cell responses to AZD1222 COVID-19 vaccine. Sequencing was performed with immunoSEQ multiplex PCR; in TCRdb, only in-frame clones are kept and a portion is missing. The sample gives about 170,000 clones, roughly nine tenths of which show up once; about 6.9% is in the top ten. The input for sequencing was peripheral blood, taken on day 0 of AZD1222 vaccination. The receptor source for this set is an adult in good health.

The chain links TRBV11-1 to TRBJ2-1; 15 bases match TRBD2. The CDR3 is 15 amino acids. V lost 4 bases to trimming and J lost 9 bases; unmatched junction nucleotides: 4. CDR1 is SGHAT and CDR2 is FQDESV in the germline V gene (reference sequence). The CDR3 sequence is CASSSGTSGGTEQFF. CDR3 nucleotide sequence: TGTGCCAGCAGCTCAGGGACTAGCGGGGGGACTGAGCAGTTCTTC.

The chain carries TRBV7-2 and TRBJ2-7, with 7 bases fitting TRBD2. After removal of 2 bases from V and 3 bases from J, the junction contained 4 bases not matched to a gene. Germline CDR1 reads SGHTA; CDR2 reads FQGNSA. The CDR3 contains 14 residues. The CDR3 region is CASSLLAGHYEQYF. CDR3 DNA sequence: TGTGCCAGCAGCTTATTAGCGGGCCACTACGAGCAGTACTTC.

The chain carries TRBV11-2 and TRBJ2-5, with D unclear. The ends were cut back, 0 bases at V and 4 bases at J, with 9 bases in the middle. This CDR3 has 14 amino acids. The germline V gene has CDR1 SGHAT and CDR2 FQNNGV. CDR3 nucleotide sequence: TGTGCCAGCAGCTTAGATCAACTCGGAGAGACCCAGTACTTC. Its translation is CASSLDQLGETQYF. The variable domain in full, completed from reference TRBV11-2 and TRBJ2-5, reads EAGVAQSPRYKIIEKRQSVAFWCNPISGHATLYWYQQILGQGPKLLIQFQNNGVVDDSQLPKDRFSAERLKGVDSTLKIQPAKLEDSAVYLCASSLDQLGETQYFGPGTRLLVL.

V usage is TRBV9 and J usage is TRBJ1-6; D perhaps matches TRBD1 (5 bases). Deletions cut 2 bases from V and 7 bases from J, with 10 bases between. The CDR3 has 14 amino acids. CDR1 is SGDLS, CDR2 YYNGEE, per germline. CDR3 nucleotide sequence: TGTGCCAGCAGCGTGTCCCGGGGGAATTCACCCCTCCACTTT. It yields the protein CASSVSRGNSPLHF.

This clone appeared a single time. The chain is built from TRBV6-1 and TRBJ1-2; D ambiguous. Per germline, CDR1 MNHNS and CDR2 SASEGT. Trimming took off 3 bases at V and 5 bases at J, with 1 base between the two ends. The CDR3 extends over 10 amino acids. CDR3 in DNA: TGTGCCAGCAGTGATTATGGCTACACCTTC. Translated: CASSDYGYTF.

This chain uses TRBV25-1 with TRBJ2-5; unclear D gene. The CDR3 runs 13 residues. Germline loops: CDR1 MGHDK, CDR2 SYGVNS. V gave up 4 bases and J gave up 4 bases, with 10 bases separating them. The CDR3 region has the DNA TGTGCCAGCAGTGGATTAAGTAGAGAGACCCAGTACTTC. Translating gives CASSGLSRETQYF.

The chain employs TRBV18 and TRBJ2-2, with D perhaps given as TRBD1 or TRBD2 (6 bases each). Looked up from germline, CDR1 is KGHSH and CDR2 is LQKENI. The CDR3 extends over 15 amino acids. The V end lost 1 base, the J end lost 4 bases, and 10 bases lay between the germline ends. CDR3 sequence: CASSPRGAFTGELFF. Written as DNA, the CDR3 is TGTGCCAGCTCACCACGGGGGGCCTTCACCGGGGAGCTGTTTTTT.

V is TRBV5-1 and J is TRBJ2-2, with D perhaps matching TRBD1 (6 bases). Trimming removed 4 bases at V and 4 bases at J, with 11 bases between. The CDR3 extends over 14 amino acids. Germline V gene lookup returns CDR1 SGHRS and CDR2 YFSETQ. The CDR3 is CASSTNRATGELFF. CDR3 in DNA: TGCGCCAGCAGCACAAACAGGGCCACCGGGGAGCTGTTTTTT.

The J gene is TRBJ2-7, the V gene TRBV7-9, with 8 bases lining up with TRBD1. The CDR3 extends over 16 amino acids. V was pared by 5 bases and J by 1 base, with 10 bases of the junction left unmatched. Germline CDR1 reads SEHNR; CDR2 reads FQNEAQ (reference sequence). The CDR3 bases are TGTGCCAGCAGCCCCCGGACCGGACAGGGTTCCTACGAGCAGTACGTC. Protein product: CASSPRTGQGSYEQYV.

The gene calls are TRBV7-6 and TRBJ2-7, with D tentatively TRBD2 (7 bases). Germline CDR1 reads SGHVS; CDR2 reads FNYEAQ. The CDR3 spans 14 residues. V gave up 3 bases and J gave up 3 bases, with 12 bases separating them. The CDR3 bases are TGTGCCAGCAGCTTCGGGGGGCTCGGCTACGAGCAGTACTTC. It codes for CASSFGGLGYEQYF.

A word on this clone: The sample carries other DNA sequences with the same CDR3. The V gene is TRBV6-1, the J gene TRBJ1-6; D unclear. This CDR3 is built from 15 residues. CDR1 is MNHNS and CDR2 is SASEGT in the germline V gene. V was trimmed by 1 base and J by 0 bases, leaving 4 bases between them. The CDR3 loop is CASSEGSSYNSPLHF. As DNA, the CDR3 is TGTGCCAGCAGTGAAGGCAGCTCCTATAATTCACCCCTCCACTTT.

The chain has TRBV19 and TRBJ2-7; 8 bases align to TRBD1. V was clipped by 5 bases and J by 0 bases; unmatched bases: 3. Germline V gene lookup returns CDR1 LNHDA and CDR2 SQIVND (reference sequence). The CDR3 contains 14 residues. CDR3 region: CASSYRGNSYEQYF. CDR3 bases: TGTGCCAGTAGTTACAGGGGGAACTCCTACGAGCAGTACTTC.

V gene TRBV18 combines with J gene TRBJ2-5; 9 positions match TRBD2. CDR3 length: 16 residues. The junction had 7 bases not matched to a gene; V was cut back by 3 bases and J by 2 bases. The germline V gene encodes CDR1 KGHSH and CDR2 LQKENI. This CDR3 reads CASSPLAGTVQETQYF. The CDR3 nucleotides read TGTGCCAGCTCACCGCTAGCGGGGACCGTACAAGAGACCCAGTACTTC.

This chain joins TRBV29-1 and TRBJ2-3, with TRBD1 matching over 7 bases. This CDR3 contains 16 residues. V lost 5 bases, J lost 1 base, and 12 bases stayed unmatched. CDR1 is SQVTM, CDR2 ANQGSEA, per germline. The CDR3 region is CSVRARQGEGTDTQYF. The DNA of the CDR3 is TGCAGCGTTAGGGCCAGACAGGGAGAGGGCACAGATACGCAGTATTTT.

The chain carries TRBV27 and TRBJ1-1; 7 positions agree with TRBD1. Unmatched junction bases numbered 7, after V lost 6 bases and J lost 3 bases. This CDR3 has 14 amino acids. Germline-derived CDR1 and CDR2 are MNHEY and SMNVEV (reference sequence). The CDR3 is CASSLQGRHTEAFF. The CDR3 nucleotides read TGTGCCAGCAGCTTACAGGGGCGCCACACTGAAGCTTTCTTT.

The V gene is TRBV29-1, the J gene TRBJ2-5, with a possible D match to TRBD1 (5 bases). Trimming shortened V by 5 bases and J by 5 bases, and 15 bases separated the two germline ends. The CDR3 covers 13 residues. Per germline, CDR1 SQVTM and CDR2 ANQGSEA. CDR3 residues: CSVPSSGRETQYF. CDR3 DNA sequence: TGCAGCGTTCCATCCTCAGGGCGGGAGACCCAGTACTTC.

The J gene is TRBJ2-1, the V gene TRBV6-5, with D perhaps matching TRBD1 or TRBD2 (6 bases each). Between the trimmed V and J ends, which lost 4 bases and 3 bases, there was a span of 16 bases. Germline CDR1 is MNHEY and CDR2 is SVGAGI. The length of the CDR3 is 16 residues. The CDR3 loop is CASSSPVGGHYNEQFF. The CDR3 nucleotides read TGTGCCAGCAGTTCCCCCGTCGGGGGCCACTACAATGAGCAGTTCTTC.

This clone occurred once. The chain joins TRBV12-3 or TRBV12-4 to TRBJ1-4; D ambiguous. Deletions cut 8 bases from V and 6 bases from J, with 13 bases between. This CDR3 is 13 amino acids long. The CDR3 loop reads CASLSDLDEKLFF. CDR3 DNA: TGTGCCAGCCTATCGGATTTGGATGAAAAACTGTTTTTT.

CDR3 in amino acids: CASSLVTGQGSSPLHF. In DNA, the CDR3 is TGTGCCAGCAGCTTGGTTACGGGACAGGGGAGTTCACCCCTCCACTTT. V gene TRBV5-5 combines with J gene TRBJ1-6; the match to TRBD1 covers 10 bases. The CDR3 is made up of 16 amino acids. CDR1 and CDR2 (germline): SGHKS, YYEKEE (reference sequence). J was trimmed by 9 bases and V by 0 bases; bases with no gene match: 6.

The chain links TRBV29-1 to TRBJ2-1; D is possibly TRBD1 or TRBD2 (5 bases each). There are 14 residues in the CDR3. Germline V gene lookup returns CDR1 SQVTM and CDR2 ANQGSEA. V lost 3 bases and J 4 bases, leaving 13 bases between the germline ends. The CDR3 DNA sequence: TGCAGCGTTGACGGGGCCTCACTGTACAATGAGCAGTTCTTC. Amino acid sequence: CSVDGASLYNEQFF.

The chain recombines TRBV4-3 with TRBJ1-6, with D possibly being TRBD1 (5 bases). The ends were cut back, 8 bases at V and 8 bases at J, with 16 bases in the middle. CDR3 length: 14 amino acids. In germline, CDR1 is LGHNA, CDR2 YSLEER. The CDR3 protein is CASRPPGNYSPLHF. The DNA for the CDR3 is TGCGCCAGCCGCCCCCCAGGGAATTATTCACCCCTCCACTTT.

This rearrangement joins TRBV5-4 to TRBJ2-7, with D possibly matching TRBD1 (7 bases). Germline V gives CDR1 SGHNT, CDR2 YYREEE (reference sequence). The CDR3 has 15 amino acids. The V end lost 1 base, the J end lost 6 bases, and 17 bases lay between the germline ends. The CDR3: CASSLPGAGGREQYV. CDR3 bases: TGTGCCAGCAGCTTGCCGGGGGCAGGGGGGCGCGAGCAGTACGTC.

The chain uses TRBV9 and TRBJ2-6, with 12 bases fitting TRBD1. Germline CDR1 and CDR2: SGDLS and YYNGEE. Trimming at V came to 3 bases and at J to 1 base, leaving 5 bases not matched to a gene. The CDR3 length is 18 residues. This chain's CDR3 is CASSEMGQGASGANVLTF. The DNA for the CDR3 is TGTGCCAGCAGCGAAATGGGACAGGGGGCGTCTGGGGCCAACGTCCTGACTTTC.